These 17 T cell receptor beta chains were sequenced from one sample in a study of T cells in Graves' hyperthyroidism and ophthalmopathy. Regions amplified from RNA transcripts were the TCR beta CDR3 regions. HTBI primers were the set used in a first-round RT-PCR of the TCR CDR3. TCRdb re-called the multiplex PCR reads through MiXCR, storing one row per CDR3 protein. The sample has around 480,000 distinct CDR3 sequences; 13% to 15% are singletons. Sequencing was done on a sample of blood. These receptors came from a woman aged 18-35 years with Graves' hyperthyroidism.

The chain is built from TRBV19 and TRBJ2-2; 14 bases are a match to TRBD2. The CDR3 runs to 18 residues. Germline CDR1 LNHDA, CDR2 SQIVND (reference sequence). The trim removed 5 bases at V and 5 bases at J, leaving 10 bases unmatched. The CDR3 loop is CASSGDGTSGSPTGELFF. The CDR3 nucleotides are TGTGCCAGTAGTGGGGATGGGACTAGCGGGAGTCCAACCGGGGAGCTGTTTTTT.

This clonotype appeared many times. The chain is built from TRBV30 and TRBJ1-1; 7 bases line up with TRBD1. The CDR3 contains 11 residues. V was pared by 2 bases and J by 7 bases, with 1 base of the junction left unmatched. Looked up from germline, CDR1 is GTSNPN and CDR2 is SVGIG (reference sequence). This CDR3 reads CAWSRDSEAFF. The CDR3 region has the DNA TGTGCCTGGAGTAGGGACAGTGAAGCTTTCTTT. Based on the CDR3 plus reference TRBV30 and TRBJ1-1, the full variable domain is SQTIHQWPATLVQPVGSPLSLECTVEGTSNPNLYWYRQAAGRGLQLLFYSVGIGQISSEVPQNLSASRPQDRQFILSSKKLLLSDSGFYLCAWSRDSEAFFGQGTRLTVV.

This clonotype was seen ten or more times. The chain uses TRBV6-1 and TRBJ2-1, with 12 bases identical to TRBD2. In germline, CDR1 is MNHNS, CDR2 SASEGT. This CDR3 is built from 15 residues. V dropped 5 bases and J dropped 6; count of bases not matched to a gene: 5. CDR3 in amino acids: CASSHGTSGRNEQFF. The CDR3 region has the DNA TGTGCCAGCAGTCACGGGACTAGCGGGCGCAATGAGCAGTTCTTC.

This clonotype was detected many times. This chain links TRBV7-9 with TRBJ1-5, with TRBD1 matching over 8 bases. Trimming took 5 bases from V and 5 from J; bases not matched to a gene: 2. The CDR3 has 13 residues. Germline lookup yields CDR1 SEHNR and CDR2 FQNEAQ (reference sequence). CDR3 DNA sequence: TGTGCCAGCAGCGAGGACAGGGATCAGCCCCAGCATTTT. Amino acids: CASSEDRDQPQHF.

The chain has TRBV6-4 and TRBJ2-3, with TRBD2 matching over 8 bases. J was trimmed by 2 bases and V by 8 bases; bases with no gene match: 9. The CDR3 loop spans 15 amino acids. CDR1 MRHNA and CDR2 SNTAGT come from the germline V gene. CDR3 sequence reads: CASSFSGTLTDTQYF. CDR3 nucleotide sequence: TGTGCCAGCTCTTTTAGCGGGACACTCACAGATACGCAGTATTTT.

This clonotype was seen a few times. The chain recombines TRBV6-1 with TRBJ1-4, with a weak D call TRBD1 (6 bases). The length of the CDR3 is 16 residues. CDR1 and CDR2 from the germline V gene are MNHNS and SASEGT. Trimming took off 6 bases at V and 3 bases at J, with 17 bases between the two ends. The chain's CDR3 is CASRVLLRQANEKLFF. The CDR3 DNA follows: TGTGCCAGCAGAGTCTTGTTGCGACAGGCTAATGAAAAACTGTTTTTT.

In its sample, this clonotype was seen many times. The chain has TRBV5-1 and TRBJ1-2; D is perhaps TRBD1 (5 bases). V was clipped by 4 bases and J by 8 bases, with 24 bases between them. Germline V lookup: CDR1 SGHRS, CDR2 YFSETQ. The CDR3 loop spans 16 amino acids. The CDR3 nucleotides read TGCGCCAGCAGCCAGACCCCCGGGACGGAGAGAAGCGGCTACACCTTC. Protein: CASSQTPGTERSGYTF.

Concerning this clonotype: A much larger clone lies a single base off, so this may be a read error. The rearrangement links TRBV18 to TRBJ2-7; TRBD1 is a possible D gene (6 bases). Germline lookup yields CDR1 KGHSH and CDR2 LQKENI. This CDR3 region has 14 residues. The CDR3: CASSPLQGVNEQCF. In DNA form, the CDR3 reads TGTGCCAGCTCACCACTACAGGGTGTGAACGAGCAGTGCTTC.

The chain couples TRBV9 to TRBJ1-1; 9 bases agree with TRBD1. J gave up 1 base and V 3 bases, and 4 bases lay outside the gene matches. The CDR3 covers 15 residues. Looked up from germline, CDR1 is SGDLS and CDR2 is YYNGEE. This CDR3 reads CASSDGQGQNTEAFF. Written as DNA, the CDR3 is TGTGCCAGCAGCGATGGACAGGGGCAGAACACTGAAGCTTTCTTT.

This clonotype was found many times. The chain couples TRBV11-3 to TRBJ2-1; 12 bases align to TRBD2. The V gene end was trimmed by 5 bases and the J gene end by 15 bases; junction bases not matched to a gene: 8. Germline V gene sequence: CDR1 SGHNT, CDR2 YENEEA. The CDR3 runs 13 residues. The CDR3 loop is CASSPGLAGGGFF. In DNA, the CDR3 is TGTGCCAGCAGCCCAGGGCTAGCGGGGGGGGGGTTCTTC.

Notes on this clonotype: This may stem from a read error, because a much larger clone lies one nucleotide away. This rearrangement joins TRBV11-2 to TRBJ2-5; 7 bases line up with TRBD2. TRBJ2-1 matches the DNA end more closely, so the J call is doubtful. Germline V gene sequence: CDR1 SGHAT, CDR2 FQNNGV. The CDR3 covers 15 residues. CDR3 sequence (DNA): TGTGCCAGTACCCGTCGGCTAGCGGTCCAAGAGACCCAGTTCTTC. Translated, it gives CASTRRLAVQETQFF.

This clonotype was recorded many times. The chain carries TRBV12-3 or TRBV12-4 and TRBJ1-4; the D is unclear. This CDR3 has 12 amino acids. Trimming left V 5 bases short and J 11 bases short, with 12 bases between. The CDR3 sequence is CASSNPRGKLFF. In DNA, the CDR3 is TGTGCCAGCAGTAACCCGCGCGGGAAACTGTTTTTT.

This clonotype was counted a few times. This chain uses TRBV10-3 with TRBJ1-5; D may be TRBD1 (5 bases). The CDR3 contains 13 residues. V was cut by 10 bases and J by 4 bases, with 14 bases left in between. CDR1 and CDR2 (germline): ENHRY, SYGVKD. The CDR3 sequence is CASALTDNQPQHF. Written as DNA, the CDR3 is TGTGCCAGCGCACTGACAGATAATCAGCCCCAGCATTTT.

The V gene is TRBV6-1, the J gene TRBJ2-7; TRBD2 matches 8 bases. With 2 bases clipped from V and 4 bases from J, the junction kept 10 bases outside the gene matches. Germline V gives CDR1 MNHNS, CDR2 SASEGT. The CDR3 is made up of 16 amino acids. The CDR3 reads CASSETPAGEGYEQYF. The CDR3 region has the DNA TGTGCCAGCAGTGAAACTCCAGCGGGAGAGGGTTACGAGCAGTACTTC.

This chain links TRBV11-3 with TRBJ2-7; TRBD1 matches at 7 bases. The CDR3 covers 15 residues. Germline V gives CDR1 SGHNT, CDR2 YENEEA. The J segment lost 3 bases and the V segment lost 4 bases, leaving 9 bases of the junction unmatched. The chain's CDR3 is CASSWVGGGSYEQYF. In DNA, the CDR3 is TGTGCCAGCAGCTGGGTAGGGGGCGGAAGCTACGAGCAGTACTTC.

At least ten counts were recorded for this clonotype. This chain connects TRBV12-3 or TRBV12-4 to TRBJ1-1, with D possibly TRBD1 on 6 matching bases. The ends were cut back, 6 bases at V and 0 bases at J, with 14 bases in the middle. CDR3 size: 15 residues. CDR3 nucleotide sequence: TGTGCCAGCAGCCCCGCGGACAGAGTGAACACTGAAGCTTTCTTT. It codes for CASSPADRVNTEAFF.

At least ten counts were recorded for this clonotype. The genes are TRBV24-1 and TRBJ1-1; a weak D match, TRBD1 (6 bases). The germline V gene encodes CDR1 KGHDR and CDR2 SFDVKD. This CDR3 is 12 amino acids long. Trimming removed 12 bases from V and 5 bases from J, with 15 bases in between. CDR3 bases: TGTGCCTCCGAACTAGGGGGGACTGAAGCTTTCTTT. Its translation: CASELGGTEAFF.